This is a list of T cell receptor beta chains from one sample in a study of cytomegalovirus exposure and HLA in healthy donors. The assay was immunoSEQ multiplex PCR, and TCRdb's table has in-frame clones only and misses some. The data show under 130,000 clones, around 80% seen once. The sequenced sample consisted of PBMCs. The receptors shown here come from a man younger than 45 in good health and CMV-seropositive. CDR3s include the opening cysteine and the closing phenylalanine or tryptophan. Fields, in order: V gene, J gene, CDR3 protein.

>TRBV9|TRBJ1-1
CASSVEGQGNTEAFF
>TRBV6-1|TRBJ1-2
CASSLPGAAYGYTF
>TRBV7-2|TRBJ2-7
CASSLVGTGPYEQYF
>TRBV18|TRBJ1-2
CASSPVDGTGVRGYTF
>TRBV29-1|TRBJ1-2
CSVDLLRAGYTF
>TRBV5-1|TRBJ1-2
CASSLVAPTGAYGYTF
>TRBV27|TRBJ1-2
CASRTGGSYGYTF
>TRBV28|TRBJ2-3
CASSLVGPPLGTDTQYF
>TRBV6-1|TRBJ1-4
CASSESGTGGFATNEKLFF
>TRBV25-1|TRBJ1-2
CASSGDGRGGYTF
>TRBV6-1|TRBJ1-6
CASSGLPPLHF
>TRBV5-1|TRBJ2-7
CASSYPGAYEQYF
>TRBV6-6|TRBJ1-1
CASSYGTGSGTEAFF
>TRBV5-4|TRBJ1-6
CASTPGTINSPLHF
>TRBV10-3|TRBJ1-4
CAISESLLYNEKLFF
>TRBV30|TRBJ1-2
CAWSARGHYGYTF
>TRBV18|TRBJ1-3
CASSPGGFSGNTIYF
>TRBV5-1|TRBJ1-2
CASSLDGRQGRGTYTF
>TRBV7-9|TRBJ1-5
CASSPGGNNQPQHF
>TRBV5-1|TRBJ2-7
CASSRRVLAGDTYEQYF
>TRBV7-2|TRBJ2-6
CASSSPSGGRRANVLTF
>TRBV7-2|TRBJ2-7
CASSYSLAGGLYEQYF
>TRBV6-6|TRBJ2-7
CASSTLGLAGGEQYF
>TRBV27|TRBJ2-3
CASSLPSGTDTQYF
>TRBV27|TRBJ1-1
CASAYDRGSGEAFF
>TRBV18|TRBJ1-6
CASSPGQGGSPLHF
>TRBV25-1|TRBJ1-1
CASSEWVLGQGAFF
>TRBV2|TRBJ1-5
CASSEATAGGQPQHF
>TRBV2|TRBJ2-3
CASSDGGPDTQYF
>TRBV6-5|TRBJ1-6
CASSYVQGRSPLHF
>TRBV27|TRBJ2-2
CASSSGTGLGELFF
>TRBV7-2|TRBJ2-7
CASSSKSDYEQYF
>TRBV14|TRBJ1-5
CASSRDRINQPQHF
>TRBV27|TRBJ2-7
CASSFRTGGSYEQYF
>TRBV27|TRBJ1-2
CASSLRGQGVYGYTF
>TRBV9|TRBJ1-5
CASSRGAGGQPQHF
>TRBV5-1|TRBJ1-1
CASKGGDESANTEAFF
>TRBV4-1|TRBJ2-3
CASSPGGSVLPGYDTQYF
>TRBV4-1|TRBJ2-3
CASSQPGSTDTQYF
>TRBV7-9|TRBJ1-4
CASSPPLAGNEKLFF
>TRBV5-1|TRBJ1-1
CASRQGWNTEAFF
>TRBV4-1|TRBJ2-7
CASSLNQGYEQYF
>TRBV18|TRBJ1-2
CASSPDRGRDGYTF
>TRBV19|TRBJ2-2
CASRVGLGNTGELFF
>TRBV7-8|TRBJ2-3
CASSLLETDTQYF
>TRBV19|TRBJ2-7
CASSPGLSYEQYF